Listed below are T cell receptor beta chains from one sample, sequenced in a study of regulatory T cells in long-lasting Graves disease. TCRdb reprocessed the multiplex PCR reads with MiXCR, giving one entry per CDR3 protein. The sample lists 550,000 to 650,000 distinct CDR3 sequences, around 15% occurring once. These data were also filed under a second study, of T cells in Graves' hyperthyroidism and ophthalmopathy.

Sequenced material: peripheral blood mononuclear cells (PBMCs), taken at new diagnosis, from a patient treated with antithyroid drugs. Every receptor here comes from a man between 18 and 35 years old with Graves disease. Each CDR3 is given with its conserved first and last residue. A D gene is named only where the DNA matches it firmly. Size is stated for part of the rows, as once, few or many counts, or as a class when the clone is expanded.

clone_size	d_call	v_call	j_call	cdr3_aa	cdr3_nt
few	.	TRBV9	TRBJ1-3	CASSAGAGFSGNTIYF	TGTGCCAGCAGCGCGGGGGCAGGGTTCTCTGGAAACACCATATATTTT
many	.	TRBV10-3	TRBJ2-5	CANRTPQETQYF	TGTGCCAACCGGACCCCTCAAGAGACCCAGTACTTC
.	.	TRBV27	TRBJ1-1	CASSSGQGGNTEAFF	TGTGCCAGCAGTTCGGGGCAGGGTGGGAACACTGAAGCTTTCTTT
.	TRBD1	TRBV13	TRBJ1-4	CASSLWGQGDEELFF	TGTGCCAGCAGCTTATGGGGACAGGGTGATGAGGAACTGTTTTTT
few	TRBD1	TRBV6-2/TRBV6-3	TRBJ1-4	CASSSPGGGNEKLFF	TGTGCCAGCAGTTCCCCGGGAGGGGGCAATGAAAAACTGTTTTTT
few	.	TRBV9	TRBJ1-3	CASSVGLAGLGNTIYF	TGTGCCAGCAGCGTAGGATTGGCGGGCCTCGGAAACACCATATATTTT
.	.	TRBV20-1	TRBJ2-1	CSASPGTGGGYEQFF	TGCAGTGCTAGTCCCGGGACGGGAGGGGGCTATGAGCAGTTCTTC
many	.	TRBV3-1	TRBJ2-7	CASSQWLAEQYF	TGTGCCAGCAGCCAGTGGCTGGCCGAGCAGTACTTC
many	TRBD1	TRBV27	TRBJ2-5	CASSFRTGGETQYF	TGTGCCAGCAGTTTTCGGACAGGTGGAGAGACCCAGTACTTC
.	TRBD2	TRBV20-1	TRBJ2-5	CSARGLAGDPAETQYF	TGCAGTGCTAGGGGTCTAGCGGGAGACCCAGCGGAGACCCAGTACTTC
.	.	TRBV6-2/TRBV6-3	TRBJ2-2	CASSEGTPPRELFF	TGTGCCAGCAGTGAAGGGACCCCGCCCCGGGAGCTGTTTTTT
.	.	TRBV18	TRBJ1-4	CASSWGKANEKLFF	TGTGCCAGCTCATGGGGGAAGGCTAATGAAAAACTGTTTTTT
many	.	TRBV11-2	TRBJ2-3	CASSLVGGTGDTQYF	TGTGCCAGCAGCTTAGTAGGCGGGACTGGAGATACGCAGTATTTT
few	.	TRBV5-4	TRBJ2-7	CASSLDPGALYEQYF	TGTGCCAGCAGCTTGGACCCGGGAGCCCTCTACGAGCAGTACTTC
.	.	TRBV30	TRBJ1-4	CAWTRPNEKLFF	TGTGCCTGGACCAGGCCTAATGAAAAACTGTTTTTT
.	.	TRBV7-9	TRBJ2-1	CASSLLPDYNEQFF	TGTGCCAGCAGCCTCTTACCCGACTACAATGAGCAGTTCTTC
.	.	TRBV9	TRBJ2-3	CASSGDLLTQYF	TGTGCCAGCAGCGGTGACCTCTTAACGCAGTATTTT
many	.	TRBV27	TRBJ2-1	CASSDLSPQGHNEQFF	TGTGCCAGCAGTGACCTCTCCCCCCAGGGGCACAATGAGCAGTTCTTC
.	.	TRBV4-1	TRBJ2-2	CASSQQRQTGELFF	TGCGCCAGCAGCCAGCAGCGACAGACCGGGGAGCTGTTTTTT
.	TRBD2	TRBV19	TRBJ2-5	CASRDPAGVETQYF	TGTGCCAGTCGCGATCCAGCGGGGGTAGAGACCCAGTACTTC
.	.	TRBV6-1	TRBJ2-7	CASTLESWELPYEQYF	TGTGCCAGCACCCTAGAGTCATGGGAACTGCCCTACGAGCAGTACTTC
many	TRBD1	TRBV3-1	TRBJ1-2	CASSQVVRGVGGYTF	TGTGCCAGCAGCCAAGTCGTCAGGGGGGTCGGTGGCTACACCTTC
many	.	TRBV28	TRBJ2-7	CASSWTEYEQYF	TGTGCCAGCAGTTGGACGGAATACGAGCAGTACTTC
.	TRBD2	TRBV9	TRBJ2-3	CASSVNSGPAEGDTQYF	TGTGCCAGCAGCGTAAATAGCGGGCCGGCCGAGGGAGATACGCAGTATTTT
.	.	TRBV18	TRBJ1-1	CASSPTLAGTDYTEAFF	TGTGCCAGCTCACCGACCCTAGCTGGTACCGACTACACTGAAGCTTTCTTT
many	TRBD2	TRBV28	TRBJ2-7	CASRPAGGAYEQYF	TGTGCCAGCAGACCAGCGGGAGGGGCCTACGAGCAGTACTTC
few	.	TRBV3-1	TRBJ2-7	CASSQGVTSSYEQYF	TGTGCCAGCAGCCAAGGGGTAACAAGCTCCTACGAGCAGTACTTC
.	TRBD2	TRBV20-1	TRBJ2-1	CSASWGGRANEQFF	TGCAGTGCTAGTTGGGGAGGGAGGGCCAATGAGCAGTTCTTC
.	.	TRBV20-1	TRBJ1-3	CSAMGGGPSGNTIYF	TGCAGTGCTATGGGCGGGGGTCCCTCTGGAAACACCATATATTTT
many	.	TRBV20-1	TRBJ2-1	CSGLISSYNEQFF	TGCAGTGGGCTGATCAGCTCCTACAATGAGCAGTTCTTC
.	.	TRBV29-1	TRBJ2-7	CSAGGGERAYEQYF	TGCAGCGCCGGAGGGGGAGAGAGGGCCTACGAGCAGTACTTC
.	.	TRBV28	TRBJ1-1	CASSSGSLNTEAFF	TGTGCCAGCAGTTCGGGATCCCTGAACACTGAAGCTTTCTTT
many	TRBD1	TRBV27	TRBJ1-1	CASSATGDGTEAFF	TGTGCCAGCAGTGCGACAGGGGATGGAACTGAAGCTTTCTTT
.	.	TRBV12-3/TRBV12-4	TRBJ1-5	CASSSDNQPQHF	TGTGCCAGCAGTTCCGACAATCAGCCCCAGCATTTT
many	.	TRBV6-2/TRBV6-3	TRBJ1-2	CASSSQAHGGNGYTF	TGTGCCAGCAGTTCCCAGGCCCACGGGGGTAACGGCTACACCTTC
many	.	TRBV6-5	TRBJ2-2	CASSYSKAGELFF	TGTGCCAGCAGTTACTCGAAAGCCGGGGAGCTGTTTTTT
.	.	TRBV3-1	TRBJ2-4	CASSPARGVAKNIQYF	TGTGCCAGCAGCCCAGCCCGGGGCGTAGCCAAAAACATTCAGTACTTC
many	.	TRBV5-1	TRBJ1-5	CASSPDPGGAGQPQHF	TGCGCCAGCAGCCCCGACCCTGGGGGCGCGGGGCAGCCCCAGCATTTT
once	.	TRBV18	TRBJ1-2	CASSPSRQVSYYGYTF	TGTGCCAGCTCACCATCCCGACAGGTGTCTTACTATGGCTACACCTTC
many	TRBD2	TRBV12-3/TRBV12-4	TRBJ2-2	CASSPGTSLTGELFF	TGTGCCAGCAGTCCCGGGACTAGCCTTACCGGGGAGCTGTTTTTT
.	.	TRBV6-1	TRBJ2-1	CASRGGLVNEQFF	TGTGCCAGCAGAGGAGGACTGGTCAATGAGCAGTTCTTC
.	TRBD2	TRBV5-1	TRBJ2-7	CASSPQRERPYEQYF	TGCGCCAGCAGCCCCCAGCGGGAGCGCCCCTACGAGCAGTACTTC
.	.	TRBV6-9	TRBJ2-1	CASSYGGVEQFF	TGTGCCAGCAGTTACGGGGGAGTGGAGCAGTTCTTC
many	.	TRBV27	TRBJ2-1	CASSNNRETERF	TGTGCCAGCAGTAATAACCGGGAAACCGAGCGCTTC
.	.	TRBV7-9	TRBJ1-4	CASSLAITGEKLFF	TGTGCCAGCAGCTTAGCGATAACCGGGGAAAAACTGTTTTTT
few	.	TRBV7-9	TRBJ2-2	CASQPGLRSTGELFF	TGTGCCAGCCAGCCCGGCCTGCGGAGCACCGGGGAGCTGTTTTTT
many	TRBD2	TRBV18	TRBJ2-7	CASSPGTSWYEQYF	TGTGCCAGCTCGCCCGGGACTAGCTGGTACGAGCAGTACTTC
.	.	TRBV20-1	TRBJ1-2	CSATQGNGYTF	TGCAGTGCTACACAGGGAAATGGCTACACCTTC
.	.	TRBV3-1	TRBJ2-1	CASSQAGRAYNEQFF	TGTGCCAGCAGCCAGGCGGGAAGGGCCTACAATGAGCAGTTCTTC
.	.	TRBV29-1	TRBJ1-1	CSVDSRVSAFF	TGCAGCGTTGACAGCCGGGTTTCGGCTTTCTTT
few	.	TRBV10-1	TRBJ1-1	CASSADPVTEAFF	TGCGCCAGCAGCGCCGACCCGGTCACTGAAGCTTTCTTT
.	.	TRBV20-1	TRBJ2-2	CSARVAGSRTGELFF	TGCAGTGCTAGAGTGGCGGGGTCGCGGACCGGGGAGCTGTTTTTT
.	.	TRBV20-1	TRBJ2-2	CSAGRITGELFF	TGCAGTGCCGGGAGAATAACCGGGGAGCTGTTTTTT
few	.	TRBV19	TRBJ2-7	CASSIYRGGDEQYF	TGTGCCAGTAGTATCTACAGGGGAGGGGACGAGCAGTACTTC
few	.	TRBV11-2	TRBJ2-7	CASSLDFAENDPPYEQYF	TGTGCCAGCAGCTTAGATTTCGCCGAAAACGATCCCCCCTACGAGCAGTACTTC
.	TRBD2	TRBV20-1	TRBJ2-3	CSASLVGGFSSRDTQYF	TGCAGTGCTAGCTTGGTGGGAGGGTTTAGCAGTCGAGATACGCAGTATTTT
.	TRBD1	TRBV28	TRBJ1-4	CASSLPYRDSKANEELFF	TGTGCCAGCAGCTTACCGTACCGGGACAGCAAGGCGAATGAAGAACTGTTTTTT